Following are 10 T cell receptor beta chains from one sample sequenced in a study of T cell responses to AZD1222 COVID-19 vaccine. Libraries were prepared by immunoSEQ multiplex PCR; TCRdb keeps only in-frame clonotypes and omits some of them. The sample comprises around 170,000 clones, around 90% of which are singletons, and about 9.9% rests with the top ten. Here the sequenced sample was peripheral blood, taken 28 days after the second AZD1222 dose. These receptors originate from an adult who received the AZD1222 COVID-19 vaccine.

The CDR3 DNA follows: TGCGCCAGCAGCTTAGGACAGGGGAAAGAGCAGTACTTC. Its translation: CASSLGQGKEQYF. This sequence joins TRBV5-1 and TRBJ2-7, with 9 nucleotides matching TRBD1. This CDR3 has 13 amino acids. V dropped 2 bases and J dropped 7; count of bases not matched to a gene: 4. Per the germline V gene, CDR1 is SGHRS and CDR2 is YFSETQ. Full variable domain (remainder filled in from reference TRBV5-1 and TRBJ2-7): KAGVTQTPRYLIKTRGQQVTLSCSPISGHRSVSWYQQTPGQGLQFLFEYFSETQRNKGNFPGRFSGRQFSNSRSEMNVSTLELGDSALYLCASSLGQGKEQYFGPGTRLTVT.

This clone appeared once. The CDR3 DNA reads as TGTGCCAGCAGTACCCAGGACCAGAGCCTCTACAATGAGCAGTTCTTC. The encoded protein is CASSTQDQSLYNEQFF. This chain links TRBV2 with TRBJ2-1; no reliable D call. CDR1 is SNHLY and CDR2 is FYNNEI in the germline V gene. The CDR3 length is 16 residues. The V gene lost 5 bases and the J gene lost 3 bases, with 17 bases spanning the gap.

The rearrangement joins TRBV7-9 to TRBJ1-2; perhaps TRBD1 as D (5 bases). Between the trimmed V and J ends, which lost 1 base and 3 bases, there was a span of 6 bases. The CDR3 loop spans 13 amino acids. CDR1 is SEHNR, CDR2 FQNEAQ, per germline (reference sequence). The CDR3 bases are TGTGCCAGCAGCTTAGGACAGTACTATGGCTACACCTTC. Residues: CASSLGQYYGYTF. The full variable domain, its missing parts supplied by reference TRBV7-9 and TRBJ1-2, is DTGVSQNPRHKITKRGQNVTFRCDPISEHNRLYWYRQTLGQGPEFLTYFQNEAQLEKSRLLSDRFSAERPKGSFSTLEIQRTEQGDSAMYLCASSLGQYYGYTFGSGTRLTVV.

This chain connects TRBV2 to TRBJ2-1; possible D gene TRBD1, 6 bases. Germline lookup yields CDR1 SNHLY and CDR2 FYNNEI. CDR3 length: 13 amino acids. Trimming removed 6 bases from V and 4 bases from J, with 10 bases in between. The CDR3 reads CASRNGQYNEQFF. CDR3 sequence (DNA): TGTGCCAGCAGGAACGGACAGTACAATGAGCAGTTCTTC.

V usage is TRBV6-5 and J usage is TRBJ2-1, with D perhaps matching TRBD2 (6 bases). Germline V gene sequence: CDR1 MNHEY, CDR2 SVGAGI. This CDR3 comprises 16 residues. V lost 4 bases to trimming and J lost 0 bases, with 13 bases between them. The CDR3 DNA reads as TGTGCCAGCAGTTTCCGGGACTCGAGCTCCTACAATGAGCAGTTCTTC. It encodes CASSFRDSSSYNEQFF.

Note on this clone: Other DNA sequences in the same sample also yield this CDR3. The chain carries TRBV5-1 and TRBJ2-5; D perhaps matches TRBD1 (5 bases). Germline CDR1 and CDR2: SGHRS and YFSETQ. This CDR3 contains 14 residues. V was trimmed by 1 base and J by 0 bases, leaving 7 bases between them. The CDR3 sequence is CASSLTGYQETQYF. The CDR3 DNA sequence: TGCGCCAGCAGCTTGACAGGATACCAAGAGACCCAGTACTTC.

The CDR3 protein is CATDTRGRTGELFF. CDR3 sequence (DNA): TGTGCCACAGACACCAGGGGGCGGACCGGGGAGCTGTTTTTT. The chain joins TRBV19 to TRBJ2-2, with 8 positions matching TRBD1. Germline V gene data show CDR1 as LNHDA and CDR2 as SQIVND (reference sequence). J gave up 5 bases and V 10 bases, and 9 bases lay outside the gene matches. The CDR3 runs 14 residues.

J is TRBJ1-2 and V is TRBV18; D may be TRBD1 (5 bases). This CDR3 contains 15 residues. The germline gives CDR1 KGHSH, CDR2 LQKENI. Trimming cost V 4 bases and J 3 bases, with 15 bases left between them. The CDR3 bases are TGTGCCAGCTCACTGGGGACGAGGGTCGACTATGGCTACACCTTC. It specifies CASSLGTRVDYGYTF.

The chain recombines TRBV14 with TRBJ1-2; D unclear. The germline gives CDR1 SGHDN, CDR2 FVKESK. CDR3 length: 13 residues. V dropped 0 bases and J dropped 8 bases, with 10 bases sitting between them. The chain's CDR3 is CASSQDRIGGYTF. As DNA, the CDR3 is TGTGCCAGCAGCCAAGACAGGATAGGGGGCTACACCTTC. Drawing the rest from reference TRBV14 and TRBJ1-2, the complete variable domain is EAGVTQFPSHSVIEKGQTVTLRCDPISGHDNLYWYRRVMGKEIKFLLHFVKESKQDESGMPNNRFLAERTGGTYSTLKVQPAELEDSGVYFCASSQDRIGGYTFGSGTRLTVV.

This clone was picked up a small number of times. J is TRBJ2-1 and V is TRBV6-5, with no clear D. The CDR3 is 14 amino acids. CDR1 is MNHEY, CDR2 SVGAGI, per germline. V lost 0 bases and J lost 4, with 7 bases in between. The CDR3 spells CASSYSNRYNEQFF. DNA for the CDR3: TGTGCCAGCAGTTACTCGAATAGATACAATGAGCAGTTCTTC.